This T cell receptor (beta chain) was recorded in a study of OX40 agonist ivuxolimab in advanced cancers. Study-level background: Dosing consisted of intravenous ivuxolimab at 0.01 to 10 mg/kg every 2 weeks. A male proportion of under 90% was recorded, with mean age around 64 years and range roughly 20 to 85. General observations from the study: At 0.1 to 3.0 mg/kg, CD4+ and CD8+ blood T cells expanded clonally by week 6.

Per the germline V gene, CDR1 is SGHNT and CDR2 is YYREEE (reference sequence). CDR3 length: 15 residues. Trimming took off 0 bases at V and 3 bases at J, with 13 bases between the two ends. Samples of blood were obtained at baseline, on cycle 4 day 1, and on cycle 7 day 1. Clones were sequenced by immunoSEQ multiplex PCR, and TCRdb holds only the in-frame ones, with some missing. Of roughly 80,000 clones in the sample, 85% to 95% were seen once. About this clone: What it recognizes is unknown.

The sequenced sample was CD4+ or CD8+ T cells sorted from blood, obtained in a trial of the OX40 agonist ivuxolimab. V and J are TRBV5-4 and TRBJ2-7; maybe TRBD2 (6 bases). This TCR was sampled from an adult with an advanced solid tumor such as melanoma, head and neck, liver or kidney cancer. CDR3 coding DNA: TGTGCCAGCAGCTTGGAGGCGGGGACGAGCTACGAGCAGTACTTC. Translating gives CASSLEAGTSYEQYF.